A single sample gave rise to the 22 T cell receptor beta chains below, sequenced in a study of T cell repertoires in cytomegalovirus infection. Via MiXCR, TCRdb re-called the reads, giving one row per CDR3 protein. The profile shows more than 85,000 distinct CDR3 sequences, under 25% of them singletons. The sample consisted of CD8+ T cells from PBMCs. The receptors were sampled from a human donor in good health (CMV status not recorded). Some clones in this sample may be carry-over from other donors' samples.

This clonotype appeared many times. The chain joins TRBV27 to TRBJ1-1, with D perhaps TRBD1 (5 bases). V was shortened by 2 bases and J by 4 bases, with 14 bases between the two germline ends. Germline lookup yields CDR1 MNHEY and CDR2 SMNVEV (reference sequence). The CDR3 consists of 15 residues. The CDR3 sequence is CASSLREDMGTEAFF. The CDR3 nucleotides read TGTGCCAGCAGTTTACGGGAGGACATGGGCACTGAAGCTTTCTTT.

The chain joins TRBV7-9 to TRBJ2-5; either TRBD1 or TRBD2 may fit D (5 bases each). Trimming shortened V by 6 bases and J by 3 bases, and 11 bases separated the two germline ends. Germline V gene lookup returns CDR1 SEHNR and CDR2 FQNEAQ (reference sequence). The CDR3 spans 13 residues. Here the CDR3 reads CASSSGTKETQYF. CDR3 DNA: TGTGCCAGCAGTTCCGGGACGAAAGAGACCCAGTACTTC.

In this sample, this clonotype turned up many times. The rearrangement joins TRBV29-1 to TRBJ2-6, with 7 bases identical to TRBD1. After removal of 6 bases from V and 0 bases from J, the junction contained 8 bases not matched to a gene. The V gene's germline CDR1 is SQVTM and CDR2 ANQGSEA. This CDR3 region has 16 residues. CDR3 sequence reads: CSVRGTDYSGANVLTF. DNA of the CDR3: TGCAGCGTAAGGGGGACAGACTACTCTGGGGCCAACGTCCTGACTTTC.

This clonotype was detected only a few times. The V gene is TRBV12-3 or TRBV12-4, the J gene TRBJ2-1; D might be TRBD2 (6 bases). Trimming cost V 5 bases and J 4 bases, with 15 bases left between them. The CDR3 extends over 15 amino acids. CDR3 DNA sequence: TGTGCCAGCAGTCCCCGGGACTTCCTATACAATGAGCAGTTCTTC. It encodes CASSPRDFLYNEQFF.

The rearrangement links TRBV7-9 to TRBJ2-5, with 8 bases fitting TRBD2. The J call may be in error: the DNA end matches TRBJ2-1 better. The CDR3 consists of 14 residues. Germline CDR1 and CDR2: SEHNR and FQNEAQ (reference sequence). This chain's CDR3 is CASSYYSGEETQFF. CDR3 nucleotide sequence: TGTGCCAGCAGCTACTATAGCGGGGAAGAGACCCAGTTCTTC.

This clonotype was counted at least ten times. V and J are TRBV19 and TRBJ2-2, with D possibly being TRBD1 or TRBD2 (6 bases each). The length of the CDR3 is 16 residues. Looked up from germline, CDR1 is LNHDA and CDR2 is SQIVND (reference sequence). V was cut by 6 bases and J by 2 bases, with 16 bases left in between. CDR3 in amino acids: CASSLGGQRNTGELFF. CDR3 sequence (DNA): TGTGCCAGTAGCCTCGGGGGCCAGCGTAACACCGGGGAGCTGTTTTTT.

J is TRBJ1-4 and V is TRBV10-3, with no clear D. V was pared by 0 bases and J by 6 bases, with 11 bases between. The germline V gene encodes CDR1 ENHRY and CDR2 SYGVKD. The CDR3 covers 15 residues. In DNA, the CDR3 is TGTGCCATCAGTGAGTCGGGTCGACTCGATGAAAAACTGTTTTTT. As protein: CAISESGRLDEKLFF.

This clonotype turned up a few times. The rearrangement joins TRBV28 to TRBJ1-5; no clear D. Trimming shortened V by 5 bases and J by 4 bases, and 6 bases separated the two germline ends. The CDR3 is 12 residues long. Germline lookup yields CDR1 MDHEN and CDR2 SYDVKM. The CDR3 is CASSGGNQPQHF. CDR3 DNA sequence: TGTGCCAGCAGTGGAGGAAATCAGCCCCAGCATTTT.

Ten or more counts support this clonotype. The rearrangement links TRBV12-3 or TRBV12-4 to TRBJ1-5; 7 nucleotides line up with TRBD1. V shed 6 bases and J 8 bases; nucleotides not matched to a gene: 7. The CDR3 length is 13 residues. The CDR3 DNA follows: TGTGCCAGCAGCATCAGGGGGTCTAAGCCCCAGCATTTT. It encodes CASSIRGSKPQHF.

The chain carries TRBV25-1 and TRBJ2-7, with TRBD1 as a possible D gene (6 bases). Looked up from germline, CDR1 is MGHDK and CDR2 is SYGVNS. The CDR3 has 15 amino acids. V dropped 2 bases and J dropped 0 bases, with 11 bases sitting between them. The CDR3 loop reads CASSEGRGLSYEQYF. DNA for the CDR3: TGTGCCAGCAGTGAAGGCAGGGGCCTCTCCTACGAGCAGTACTTC.

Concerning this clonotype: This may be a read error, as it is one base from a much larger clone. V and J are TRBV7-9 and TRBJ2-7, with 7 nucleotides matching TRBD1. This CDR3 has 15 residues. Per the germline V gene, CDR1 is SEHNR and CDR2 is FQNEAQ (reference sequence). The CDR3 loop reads CASSLAQGISYKQYF. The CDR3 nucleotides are TGTGCCAGCAGCTTAGCACAGGGGATCTCCTACAAGCAGTACTTC.

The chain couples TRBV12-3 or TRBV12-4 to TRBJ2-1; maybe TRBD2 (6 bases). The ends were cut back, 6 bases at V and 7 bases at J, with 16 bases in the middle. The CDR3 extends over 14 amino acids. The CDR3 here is CASSPGGIANEQFF. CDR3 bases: TGTGCCAGCAGCCCCGGGGGAATTGCGAATGAGCAGTTCTTC.

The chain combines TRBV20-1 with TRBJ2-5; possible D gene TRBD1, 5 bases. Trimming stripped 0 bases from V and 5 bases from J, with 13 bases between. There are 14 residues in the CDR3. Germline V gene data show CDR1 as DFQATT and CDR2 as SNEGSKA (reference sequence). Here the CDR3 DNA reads TGCAGTGCTAGAGATTGGCAGGGTAGGGAGACCCAGTACTTC. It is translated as CSARDWQGRETQYF.

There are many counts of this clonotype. This CDR3 reads CASSPTGADTQYF. In DNA, the CDR3 is TGTGCCAGCAGCCCAACAGGGGCAGATACGCAGTATTTT. The genes are TRBV7-3 and TRBJ2-3, with 7 bases that match TRBD1. The CDR3 consists of 13 residues. Germline-derived CDR1 and CDR2 are SGHTA and FQGTGA. Trimming cost V 5 bases and J 4 bases; bases outside gene matches: 3.

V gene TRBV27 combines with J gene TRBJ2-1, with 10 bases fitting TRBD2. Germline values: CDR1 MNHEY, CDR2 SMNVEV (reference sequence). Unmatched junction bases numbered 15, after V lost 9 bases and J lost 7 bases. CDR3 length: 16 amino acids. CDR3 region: CASSLSGGKGRNEQFF. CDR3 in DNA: TGTGCCAGTAGCCTTAGCGGGGGGAAGGGCCGTAATGAGCAGTTCTTC.

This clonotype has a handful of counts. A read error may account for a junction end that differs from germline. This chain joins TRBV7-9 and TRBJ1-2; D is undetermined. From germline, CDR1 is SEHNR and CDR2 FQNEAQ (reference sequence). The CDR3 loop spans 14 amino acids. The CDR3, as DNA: TGTGCCAGCAGATTAGAAGCCACCTCCGGAGGCTACACCTTC. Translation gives CASRLEATSGGYTF. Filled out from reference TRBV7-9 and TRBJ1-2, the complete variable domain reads DTGVSQNPRHKITKRGQNVTFRCDPISEHNRLYWYRQTLGQGPEFLTYFQNEAQLEKSRLLSDRFSAERPKGSFSTLEIQRTEQGDSAMYLCASRLEATSGGYTFGSGTRLTVV.

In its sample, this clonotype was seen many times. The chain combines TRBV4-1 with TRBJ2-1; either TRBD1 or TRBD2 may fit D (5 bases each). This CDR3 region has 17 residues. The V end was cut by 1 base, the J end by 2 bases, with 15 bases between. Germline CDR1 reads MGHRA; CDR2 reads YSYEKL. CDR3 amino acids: CASSQADSVGAYNEQFF. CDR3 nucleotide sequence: TGCGCCAGCAGCCAAGCGGATTCGGTGGGGGCCTACAATGAGCAGTTCTTC.

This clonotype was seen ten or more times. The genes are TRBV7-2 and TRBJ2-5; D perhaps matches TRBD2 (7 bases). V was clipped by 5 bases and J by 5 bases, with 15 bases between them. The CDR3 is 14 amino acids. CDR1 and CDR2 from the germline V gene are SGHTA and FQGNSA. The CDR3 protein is CASSIGGQVETQYF. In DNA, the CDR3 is TGTGCCAGCAGCATCGGGGGGCAGGTGGAGACCCAGTACTTC.

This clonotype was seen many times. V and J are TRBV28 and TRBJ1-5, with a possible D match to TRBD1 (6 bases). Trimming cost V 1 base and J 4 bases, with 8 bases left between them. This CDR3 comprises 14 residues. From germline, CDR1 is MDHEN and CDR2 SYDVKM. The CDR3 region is CASSLLQGNQPQHF. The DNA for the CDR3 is TGTGCCAGCAGTTTATTACAGGGAAATCAGCCCCAGCATTTT.

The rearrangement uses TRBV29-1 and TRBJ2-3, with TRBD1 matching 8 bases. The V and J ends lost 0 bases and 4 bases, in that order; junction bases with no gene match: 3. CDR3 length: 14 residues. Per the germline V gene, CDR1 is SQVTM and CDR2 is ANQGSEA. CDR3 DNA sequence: TGCAGCGTTGAAGATTGGACAGGGTCAGATACGCAGTATTTT. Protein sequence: CSVEDWTGSDTQYF.

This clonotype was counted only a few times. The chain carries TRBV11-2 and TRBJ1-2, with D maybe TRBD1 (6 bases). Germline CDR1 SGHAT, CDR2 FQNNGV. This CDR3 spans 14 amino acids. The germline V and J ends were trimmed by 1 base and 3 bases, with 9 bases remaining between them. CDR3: CASSLGRGYYGYTF. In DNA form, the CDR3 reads TGTGCCAGCAGCTTAGGGAGGGGGTACTATGGCTACACCTTC.

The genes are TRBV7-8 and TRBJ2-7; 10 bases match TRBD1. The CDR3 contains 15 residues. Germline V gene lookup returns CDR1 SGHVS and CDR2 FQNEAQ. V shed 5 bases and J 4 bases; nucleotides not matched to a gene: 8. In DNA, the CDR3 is TGTGCCAGCAGCCCAAGGCGGACAGGGGGGTACGAGCAGTACTTC. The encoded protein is CASSPRRTGGYEQYF.